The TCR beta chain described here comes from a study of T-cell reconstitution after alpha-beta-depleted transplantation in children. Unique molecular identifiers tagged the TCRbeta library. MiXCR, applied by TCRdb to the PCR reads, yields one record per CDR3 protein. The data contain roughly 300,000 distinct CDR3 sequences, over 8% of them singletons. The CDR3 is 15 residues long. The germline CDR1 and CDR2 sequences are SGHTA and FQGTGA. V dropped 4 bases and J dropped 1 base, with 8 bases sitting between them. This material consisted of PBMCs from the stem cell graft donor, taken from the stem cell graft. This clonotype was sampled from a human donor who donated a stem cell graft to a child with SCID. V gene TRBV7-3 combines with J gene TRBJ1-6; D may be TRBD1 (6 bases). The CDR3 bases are TGTGCCAGCAGCTCGGACAGTTCCTATAATTCACCCCTCCACTTT. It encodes CASSSDSSYNSPLHF.